One and the same sample provided the 20 T cell receptor beta chains below, sequenced in a study of breast tumors, draining lymph nodes, adjacent tissues. One entry per CDR3 protein results from TCRdb running MiXCR on the multiplex PCR reads. This repertoire shows tens of thousands of distinct CDR3 sequences, 35% to 50% found once; its top ten account for under 12%. The sequenced sample was breast tumor tissue. The receptors were gathered from a female donor with breast cancer. Some clones in this sample may be carry-over from other donors' samples.

The chain joins TRBV29-1 to TRBJ2-7; D is undetermined. The germline V gene has CDR1 SQVTM and CDR2 ANQGSEA. The V gene lost 5 bases and the J gene lost 4 bases, with 9 bases spanning the gap. CDR3 size: 11 residues. The CDR3 nucleotides are TGCAGCGTTAGAATCGGGTACGAGCAGTACTTC. This encodes CSVRIGYEQYF.

This clonotype was picked up one time. The chain combines TRBV12-3 or TRBV12-4 with TRBJ2-3, with 9 bases fitting TRBD1. This CDR3 spans 17 amino acids. J was trimmed by 11 bases and V by 6 bases; bases with no gene match: 21. The CDR3 sequence: CASRPTSGQGQRNEQYF. The CDR3 DNA is TGTGCCAGCAGGCCTACCTCGGGACAGGGTCAAAGAAATGAGCAGTATTTT.

Notes on this clonotype: The junction and the germline gene differ at one end; a read error may be behind it. The chain employs TRBV2 and TRBJ1-5; D gene uncertain. This CDR3 region has 16 residues. Germline values: CDR1 SNHLY, CDR2 FYNNEI. The CDR3 here is CARSAFGPGLGQPQHF. CDR3 DNA: TGTGCCCGCAGTGCCTTCGGACCGGGGTTGGGTCAGCCCCAGCATTTT.

This clonotype was seen many times. The J gene is TRBJ2-7, the V gene TRBV5-4; 7 positions match TRBD1. V shed 1 base and J 2 bases; nucleotides not matched to a gene: 6. Germline V gene data show CDR1 as SGHNT and CDR2 as YYREEE (reference sequence). The CDR3 is 15 amino acids. CDR3 residues: CASSLPGQNTYEQYF. The CDR3 DNA sequence: TGTGCCAGCAGCTTGCCGGGACAGAACACCTACGAGCAGTACTTC. Using reference TRBV5-4 and TRBJ2-7 for the parts outside the CDR3, the full variable domain is ETGVTQSPTHLIKTRGQQVTLRCSSQSGHNTVSWYQQALGQGPQFIFQYYREEENGRGNFPPRFSGLQFPNYSSELNVNALELDDSALYLCASSLPGQNTYEQYFGPGTRLTVT.

This clonotype was detected many times. V gene TRBV19 combines with J gene TRBJ2-5; TRBD1 matches at 11 bases. Unmatched junction bases numbered 4, after V lost 4 bases and J lost 6 bases. CDR3 length: 14 amino acids. Per the germline V gene, CDR1 is LNHDA and CDR2 is SQIVND (reference sequence). CDR3 DNA sequence: TGTGCCAGTAGTACCGGGACAGGGGGGAAGACCCAGTACTTC. Translating gives CASSTGTGGKTQYF.

This clonotype was counted between two and nine times. Given a much more abundant clone one base away, this may be a read error. This chain links TRBV12-3 or TRBV12-4 with TRBJ2-1; a possible D gene is TRBD1 (6 bases). This CDR3 spans 14 amino acids. The CDR3 sequence is CACRGNFSYNEQFF. As DNA, the CDR3 is TGTGCCTGCAGGGGTAATTTCTCCTACAATGAGCAGTTCTTC.

The V gene is TRBV5-6, the J gene TRBJ2-4; D not resolved. The CDR3 contains 12 residues. Trimming pared 0 bases from V and 9 bases from J, leaving 7 bases between. Germline-derived CDR1 and CDR2 are SGHDT and YYEEEE. CDR3 in amino acids: CASSLARTIQYF. The CDR3 DNA is TGTGCCAGCAGCTTGGCAAGAACCATTCAGTACTTC.

Points on this clonotype: This may be a read error: a much more frequent sequence differs by one nucleotide. The chain has TRBV6-1 and TRBJ1-2; maybe TRBD1 (5 bases). This CDR3 is built from 20 residues. V lost 8 bases and J 4 bases, leaving 35 bases between the germline ends. CDR1 and CDR2 (germline): MNHNS, SASEGT. This chain's CDR3 is CASGPEKFFIEAGLTYGYTF. DNA for the CDR3: TGTGCCAGCGGCCCAGAGAAGTTTTTTATTGAGGCAGGGTTAACCTATGGCTACACCTTC.

This clonotype showed up many times. The chain carries TRBV9 and TRBJ1-6; D uncertain. Trimming cost V 0 bases and J 7 bases, with 11 bases left between them. CDR3 length equals 15 residues. The germline V gene has CDR1 SGDLS and CDR2 YYNGEE. DNA of the CDR3: TGTGCCAGCAGCGTAGGGGTCACACCAAATTCACCCCTCCACTTT. Translated, it gives CASSVGVTPNSPLHF.

V and J are TRBV28 and TRBJ2-4, with no clear D. CDR1 is MDHEN and CDR2 is SYDVKM in the germline V gene. Trimming removed 2 bases at V and 2 bases at J, with 7 bases between. The CDR3 runs 14 residues. The CDR3: CASSLIETKNIQYF. The CDR3 DNA reads as TGTGCCAGCAGTTTAATCGAAACCAAAAACATTCAGTACTTC.

This clonotype came up a few times. A read error is possible here, since a much larger clone lies one base away. The chain links TRBV11-2 to TRBJ2-2, with 7 bases matching TRBD2. Germline lookup yields CDR1 SGHAT and CDR2 FQNNGV. The CDR3 covers 16 residues. CDR3 nucleotides: TGTGCCAGCAGCGCCCGGGGGGACTCGCTTCCCGGGGAGCTGCTTTTT. Amino acid sequence: CASSARGDSLPGELLF.

The rearrangement joins TRBV9 to TRBJ1-6, with 9 bases lining up with TRBD1. V shed 4 bases, J shed 10 bases, and the junction held 15 bases outside the gene matches. Per germline, CDR1 SGDLS and CDR2 YYNGEE. There are 17 residues in the CDR3. CDR3 bases: TGTGCCAGCAGCCCGCAACTGGGGACAGGGTTAGGGTCACCCCTCCACTTT. This encodes CASSPQLGTGLGSPLHF.

This clonotype was recorded many times. V and J are TRBV20-1 and TRBJ1-1; 9 bases fit TRBD1. V shed 3 bases, J shed 4 bases, and the junction held 9 bases outside the gene matches. Germline CDR1 reads DFQATT; CDR2 reads SNEGSKA (reference sequence). This CDR3 spans 15 amino acids. The CDR3, as DNA: TGCAGTGCTAGTGGGACAGGGATTCGCGGCACTGAAGCTTTCTTT. As protein: CSASGTGIRGTEAFF.

This clonotype was counted only a few times. The rearrangement links TRBV6-1 to TRBJ1-5; 7 bases are a match to TRBD1. This CDR3 is built from 16 residues. Germline CDR1 MNHNS, CDR2 SASEGT. The V segment lost 5 bases and the J segment 1 base; nucleotides outside the gene matches: 8. CDR3 loop: CASSQNRGTSNQPQHF. In nucleotides, the CDR3 is TGTGCCAGCAGTCAAAACAGGGGAACGAGCAATCAGCCCCAGCATTTT.

At least ten counts were recorded for this clonotype. The chain recombines TRBV5-6 with TRBJ2-4, with D unresolved. V shed 4 bases and J shed 9 bases, with 11 bases lying between them. The germline V gene encodes CDR1 SGHDT and CDR2 YYEEEE. CDR3 length: 12 amino acids. The CDR3 bases are TGTGCCAGCAGCCGTGACACCTCCATTCAGTACTTC. The encoded protein is CASSRDTSIQYF.

The chain recombines TRBV6-1 with TRBJ1-5, with D perhaps matching TRBD1 (6 bases). Germline CDR1 reads MNHNS; CDR2 reads SASEGT. This CDR3 has 18 amino acids. V lost 5 bases to trimming and J lost 1 base, with 21 bases between them. The CDR3 loop reads CASSPTSTRGVSNQPQHF. CDR3 bases: TGTGCCAGCAGTCCGACCTCGACCAGGGGAGTAAGCAATCAGCCCCAGCATTTT.

This clonotype appeared many times. A much larger clone lies a single base off, so this may be a read error. The chain employs TRBV20-1 and TRBJ2-7, with a possible D match to TRBD1 (7 bases). This CDR3 is built from 13 residues. V was trimmed by 6 bases and J by 9 bases, leaving 21 bases between them. Germline CDR1 is DFQATT and CDR2 is SNEGSKA (reference sequence). Here the CDR3 DNA reads TGCAGTGCCCGGGTCCCAGGGGGGTGGGCGCAGTACTTC. Amino acids: CSARVPGGWAQYF.

This chain uses TRBV7-2 with TRBJ2-3; 7 bases align to TRBD2. V shed 1 base and J 11 bases; nucleotides not matched to a gene: 9. Looked up from germline, CDR1 is SGHTA and CDR2 is FQGNSA. The CDR3 totals 14 residues. Written as DNA, the CDR3 is TGTGCCAGCAGCTTAGTTGGGCTAGCGGATGAGCAGTATTTT. Translation gives CASSLVGLADEQYF.

The genes are TRBV20-1 and TRBJ2-1, with 8 bases identical to TRBD2. From germline, CDR1 is DFQATT and CDR2 SNEGSKA (reference sequence). Germline trimming cut 0 bases from V and 8 bases from J; bases unmatched to any gene: 9. The CDR3 covers 15 residues. In DNA, the CDR3 is TGCAGTGCTAGAGATAGAGCGGGAGTGCGACATGAGCAGTTCTTC. Its protein is CSARDRAGVRHEQFF.

The chain has TRBV24-1 and TRBJ2-3; 7 bases are a match to TRBD2. Germline trimming cut 0 bases from V and 6 bases from J; bases unmatched to any gene: 8. The CDR3 has 16 residues. Germline CDR1 KGHDR, CDR2 SFDVKD. Here the CDR3 DNA reads TGTGCCACCAGTGATTTGGAGGGCGGGAGAGGGGATACGCAGTATTTT. Its protein is CATSDLEGGRGDTQYF.